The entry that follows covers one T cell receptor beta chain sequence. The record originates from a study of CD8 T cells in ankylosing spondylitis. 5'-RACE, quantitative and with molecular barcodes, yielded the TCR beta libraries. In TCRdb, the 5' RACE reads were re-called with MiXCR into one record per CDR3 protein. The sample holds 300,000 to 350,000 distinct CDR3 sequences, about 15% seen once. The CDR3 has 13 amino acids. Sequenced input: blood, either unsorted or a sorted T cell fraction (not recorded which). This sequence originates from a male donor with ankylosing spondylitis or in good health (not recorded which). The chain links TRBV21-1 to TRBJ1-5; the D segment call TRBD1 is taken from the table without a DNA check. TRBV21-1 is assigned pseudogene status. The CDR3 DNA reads TGTGCCAGCAGCAAAGTGGGGCATCAGCCCCAGCATTTT. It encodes CASSKVGHQPQHF.